The next 28 T cell receptor beta chains were all read from a single sample in a study of shared clonotypes between healthy human individuals. Produced via immunoSEQ multiplex PCR; TCRdb's table is partial and in-frame only. The sample comprises over 950,000 clones, roughly 80% of which are singletons, and roughly 0.83% rests with the top ten. Sequenced sample: memory CD4+ T cells from PBMCs. Regarding subset: CD45RA-negative fraction. The receptors derive from a man between 18 and 29 years old in good health. Some clones in this sample may be carry-over from other donors' samples.

This clone has just one count. The chain combines TRBV28 with TRBJ1-5, with D uncertain. Germline lookup yields CDR1 MDHEN and CDR2 SYDVKM. CDR3 length equals 12 residues. V was pared by 8 bases and J by 0 bases, with 5 bases between. Written as DNA, the CDR3 is TGTGCCAGCTTGGCTAGCAATCAGCCCCAGCATTTT. This gives the protein CASLASNQPQHF.

The V and J genes are TRBV4-2 and TRBJ2-7; the D is unclear. This CDR3 is built from 13 residues. V dropped 1 base and J dropped 10 bases, with 14 bases sitting between them. Germline CDR1 reads LGHNA; CDR2 reads YNFKEQ. The CDR3, as DNA: TGTGCCAGCAGCCAAGGCGCGGTCGATGGCCAGTACTTC. Amino acids: CASSQGAVDGQYF.

This chain links TRBV5-4 with TRBJ2-7; TRBD2 aligns across 7 bases. The CDR3 length is 15 residues. J lost 1 base, V lost 0 bases, and 4 bases had no gene match. Germline V gene lookup returns CDR1 SGHNT and CDR2 YYREEE (reference sequence). The CDR3 region is CASSLAGGQSYEQYF. For the CDR3, the DNA is TGTGCCAGCAGCTTGGCGGGAGGCCAATCCTACGAGCAGTACTTC.

On this clone itself: At one end, the junction sequence differs from germline, possibly due to a read error. The chain has TRBV7-9 and TRBJ2-7; D is possibly TRBD1 (6 bases). The germline CDR1 and CDR2 sequences are SEHNR and FQNEAQ (reference sequence). The CDR3 has 13 residues. CDR3 protein: CASSNGERQAADF. Written as DNA, the CDR3 is TGTGCCAGCAGCAACGGGGAACGACAGGCGGCTGACTTC. The full variable domain, in which reference TRBV7-9 and TRBJ2-7 provide the parts outside the CDR3, is DTGVSQNPRHKITKRGQNVTFRCDPISEHNRLYWYRQTLGQGPEFLTYFQNEAQLEKSRLLSDRFSAERPKGSFSTLEIQRTEQGDSAMYLCASSNGERQAADFGPGTRLTVT.

V is TRBV6-5 and J is TRBJ2-4; perhaps TRBD1 as D (5 bases). The CDR3 covers 15 residues. The germline V gene encodes CDR1 MNHEY and CDR2 SVGAGI. V lost 7 bases, J lost 8 bases, and 21 bases lay in between. CDR3 coding DNA: TGTGCCAGCAAGGCGGACACCATGGTTCCGTACATTCAGTACTTC. As protein: CASKADTMVPYIQYF.

V is TRBV2 and J is TRBJ1-2; D is possibly TRBD1 (6 bases). This CDR3 contains 16 residues. Germline V gene data show CDR1 as SNHLY and CDR2 as FYNNEI. The V and J ends lost 10 bases and 8 bases respectively, with 29 bases between them. The CDR3 DNA is TGTGCCATCCCTATTGGGGGGCAGGGCGCCGTGGGGGGCTACACCTTC. This encodes CAIPIGGQGAVGGYTF.

The chain combines TRBV5-6 with TRBJ1-2, with unresolved D. The CDR3 is 12 amino acids. With 0 bases removed from V and 7 bases from J, the gap between germline ends came to 7 bases. The germline V gene encodes CDR1 SGHDT and CDR2 YYEEEE. The CDR3 bases are TGTGCCAGCAGCTTGGTGGGCTCTGGCTACACCTTC. This encodes CASSLVGSGYTF.

The sample holds a few counts of this clone. The chain has TRBV2 and TRBJ1-1; D unresolved. CDR3 length equals 14 residues. Germline V gene data show CDR1 as SNHLY and CDR2 as FYNNEI. Trimming removed 6 bases from V and 1 base from J, with 12 bases in between. The chain's CDR3 is CASRPGSENTEAFF. CDR3 nucleotide sequence: TGTGCCAGCAGGCCCGGGTCAGAGAACACTGAAGCTTTCTTT.

The chain employs TRBV9 and TRBJ2-2; TRBD2 matches 7 bases. Trimming took 5 bases from V and 1 from J; bases not matched to a gene: 5. There are 15 residues in the CDR3. Per the germline V gene, CDR1 is SGDLS and CDR2 is YYNGEE. The CDR3 DNA reads TGTGCCAGCAGTCCGACTAGCAGGAACACCGGGGAGCTGTTTTTT. This sequence encodes CASSPTSRNTGELFF.

This clone appeared once. The genes are TRBV2 and TRBJ1-5; 12 bases agree with TRBD1. The V gene's germline CDR1 is SNHLY and CDR2 FYNNEI. J gave up 7 bases and V 7 bases, and 5 bases lay outside the gene matches. This CDR3 is 14 amino acids long. In nucleotides, the CDR3 is TGTGCCAGCACTGGGACAGGGGGCTGGCAGCCCCAGCATTTT. Translated, it gives CASTGTGGWQPQHF.

The chain combines TRBV4-2 with TRBJ2-1, with a tentative D call TRBD2 (6 bases). The CDR3 loop spans 15 amino acids. The V and J ends lost 4 bases and 7 bases respectively, with 17 bases between them. Looked up from germline, CDR1 is LGHNA and CDR2 is YNFKEQ. The CDR3 sequence: CASSRGGELGNEQFF. The CDR3 region has the DNA TGTGCCAGCAGCCGGGGCGGGGAGCTTGGGAATGAGCAGTTCTTC.

The chain employs TRBV7-2 and TRBJ2-1; 8 positions match TRBD1. V lost 8 bases, J lost 8 bases, and 5 bases stayed unmatched. The germline gives CDR1 SGHTA, CDR2 FQGNSA. This CDR3 has 12 residues. The CDR3 DNA is TGTGCCAGCGGATACAGGGGGTATGAGCAGTTCTTC. Its protein is CASGYRGYEQFF.

This clone was detected only once. This chain connects TRBV5-1 to TRBJ2-3; 7 bases align to TRBD2. V lost 2 bases, J lost 3 bases, and 3 bases stayed unmatched. This CDR3 contains 14 residues. Germline loops: CDR1 SGHRS, CDR2 YFSETQ. For the CDR3, the DNA is TGCGCCAGCAGCTTTACTAGCGCGACAGATACGCAGTATTTT. Its translation: CASSFTSATDTQYF.

The V call is TRBV27, the J call TRBJ2-3; 8 bases align to TRBD2. The CDR3 has 14 amino acids. Germline-derived CDR1 and CDR2 are MNHEY and SMNVEV (reference sequence). V trimming: 8 bases; J trimming: 5 bases; junction bases outside the gene matches: 9. The CDR3 is CASSPGGRIDTQYF. The CDR3 DNA is TGTGCCAGCTCACCTGGCGGGAGGATAGATACGCAGTATTTT.

The V call is TRBV7-2, the J call TRBJ2-3, with TRBD2 as a possible D gene (5 bases). CDR1 is SGHTA and CDR2 is FQGNSA in the germline V gene. The CDR3 length is 15 residues. The V end was cut by 3 bases, the J end by 1 base, with 11 bases between. Here the CDR3 reads CASSFGVLGTDTQYF. The CDR3 DNA sequence: TGTGCCAGCAGCTTCGGGGTTTTAGGCACAGATACGCAGTATTTT.

This clone was found once. The genes are TRBV11-2 and TRBJ2-1, with D possibly matching TRBD2 (6 bases). This CDR3 region has 15 residues. Germline values: CDR1 SGHAT, CDR2 FQNNGV. Deletions cut 2 bases from V and 6 bases from J, with 14 bases between. The DNA of the CDR3 is TGTGCCAGCAGCTTACTCCTAGCGTCCCCCAATGAGCAGTTCTTC. This encodes CASSLLLASPNEQFF.

The chain recombines TRBV4-1 with TRBJ2-7; 12 positions agree with TRBD2. The germline V gene encodes CDR1 MGHRA and CDR2 YSYEKL. The CDR3 extends over 19 amino acids. Losses at the gene ends were 5 bases for V and 1 base for J; bases not matched to a gene: 15. CDR3 sequence (DNA): TGCGCCAGCAGCGACCGACTAGCGGGAGTAGGGTCGCGATCCTACGAGCAGTACTTC. Protein product: CASSDRLAGVGSRSYEQYF.

V is TRBV28 and J is TRBJ2-2; 10 bases agree with TRBD2. CDR1 is MDHEN, CDR2 SYDVKM, per germline. V dropped 4 bases and J dropped 3; count of bases not matched to a gene: 5. The CDR3 runs to 16 residues. The CDR3 region is CASSSSGGGYTGELFF. CDR3 bases: TGTGCCAGCAGTTCTAGCGGGGGAGGGTACACCGGGGAGCTGTTTTTT. Full variable domain (missing parts from reference TRBV28 and TRBJ2-2): DVKVTQSSRYLVKRTGEKVFLECVQDMDHENMFWYRQDPGLGLRLIYFSYDVKMKEKGDIPEGYSVSREKKERFSLILESASTNQTSMYLCASSSSGGGYTGELFFGEGSRLTVL.

A few counts support this clone. The chain employs TRBV5-1 and TRBJ2-5; D could derive from TRBD1 or TRBD2 (7 bases each). This CDR3 is built from 15 residues. Germline V gene sequence: CDR1 SGHRS, CDR2 YFSETQ. The V and J ends lost 7 bases and 7 bases respectively, with 23 bases between them. CDR3 sequence reads: CASRVSGDSPATQYF. The CDR3 bases are TGCGCCAGCCGAGTGAGCGGGGACAGCCCCGCGACCCAGTACTTC.

The chain uses TRBV15 and TRBJ1-1; no firm D call. Deletions cut 0 bases from V and 10 bases from J, with 9 bases between. Per the germline V gene, CDR1 is LNHNV and CDR2 is YYDKDF (reference sequence). The CDR3 runs 12 residues. As DNA, the CDR3 is TGTGCCACCAGCAGAGATAGAGGGAGAGCTTTCTTT. This sequence encodes CATSRDRGRAFF. Looking up the rest from reference TRBV15 and TRBJ1-1 gives the full variable domain: DAMVIQNPRYQVTQFGKPVTLSCSQTLNHNVMYWYQQKSSQAPKLLFHYYDKDFNNEADTPDNFQSRRPNTSFCFLDIRSPGLGDTAMYLCATSRDRGRAFFGQGTRLTVV.

The J gene is TRBJ1-2, the V gene TRBV10-3, with D hard to call. Germline-derived CDR1 and CDR2 are ENHRY and SYGVKD. The CDR3 is 13 residues long. Trimming stripped 1 base from V and 7 bases from J, with 10 bases between. Written as DNA, the CDR3 is TGTGCCATCAGTGAGTTGCAGTCGGGTGGCTACACCTTC. Its translation is CAISELQSGGYTF.

This clone has just one count. This chain links TRBV28 with TRBJ1-2, with D unresolved. Per the germline V gene, CDR1 is MDHEN and CDR2 is SYDVKM. Trimming removed 2 bases from V and 3 bases from J, with 10 bases in between. The CDR3 contains 14 residues. CDR3 nucleotide sequence: TGTGCCAGCAGTTTAAGGCGTAATGACTATGGCTACACCTTC. Protein: CASSLRRNDYGYTF.

The genes are TRBV2 and TRBJ2-7; D could derive from TRBD1 or TRBD2 (7 bases each). The CDR3 runs to 12 residues. The ends were cut back, 8 bases at V and 2 bases at J, with 10 bases in the middle. CDR1 is SNHLY and CDR2 is FYNNEI in the germline V gene. The CDR3 nucleotides are TGTGCCAGCCAGGGGGGGCCCTACGAGCAGTACTTC. It specifies CASQGGPYEQYF.

This clone was observed once. V and J are TRBV5-4 and TRBJ1-2; the match to TRBD1 covers 10 bases. Germline loops: CDR1 SGHNT, CDR2 YYREEE (reference sequence). V gave up 5 bases and J gave up 4 bases; unmatched junction bases: 8. The CDR3 is 15 residues long. DNA of the CDR3: TGTGCCAGCAGGGCGCCGGGACAGGGGATCTATGGCTACACCTTC. Translated: CASRAPGQGIYGYTF.

The chain joins TRBV5-1 to TRBJ2-7, with D possibly TRBD1 on 6 matching bases. Germline assignment: CDR1 SGHRS and CDR2 YFSETQ. The CDR3 extends over 16 amino acids. V lost 0 bases, J lost 2 bases, and 15 bases lay in between. This chain's CDR3 is CASSLGTGDMTYEQYF. The DNA for the CDR3 is TGCGCCAGCAGCTTGGGAACCGGGGACATGACCTACGAGCAGTACTTC.

The chain links TRBV7-2 to TRBJ2-7; weak D call: TRBD2 (5 bases). The CDR3 has 16 residues. The ends were cut back, 5 bases at V and 0 bases at J, with 17 bases in the middle. CDR1 is SGHTA and CDR2 is FQGNSA in the germline V gene. This chain's CDR3 is CASSQGRAGLSYEQYF. The CDR3 DNA follows: TGTGCCAGCAGCCAAGGACGGGCGGGCCTCTCCTACGAGCAGTACTTC. The full variable domain, completed using reference TRBV7-2 and TRBJ2-7, is GAGVSQSPSNKVTEKGKDVELRCDPISGHTALYWYRQSLGQGLEFLIYFQGNSAPDKSGLPSDRFSAERTGGSVSTLTIQRTQQEDSAVYLCASSQGRAGLSYEQYFGPGTRLTVT.

In its sample, this clone was seen once. CDR3 residues: CASREGVAGGPNTGELFF. Written as DNA, the CDR3 is TGCGCCAGCAGGGAGGGGGTAGCGGGAGGCCCGAACACCGGGGAGCTGTTTTTT. The J gene is TRBJ2-2, the V gene TRBV10-1; 10 bases agree with TRBD2. There are 18 residues in the CDR3. The V gene end was trimmed by 6 bases and the J gene end by 0 bases; junction bases not matched to a gene: 10. CDR1 and CDR2 (germline): WNHNN, SYGVQD (reference sequence).

This chain joins TRBV19 and TRBJ2-3, with a tentative D call TRBD2 (6 bases). The V end was cut by 10 bases, the J end by 2 bases, with 19 bases between. CDR1 and CDR2 from the germline V gene are LNHDA and SQIVND (reference sequence). This CDR3 spans 15 amino acids. The CDR3 protein is CATRDWGEATDTQYF. The CDR3 nucleotides are TGTGCCACTCGTGACTGGGGGGAGGCCACAGATACGCAGTATTTT.